This T cell receptor beta chain was captured by sequencing in a study of T cell changes during pregnancy in multiple sclerosis. This CDR3 has 15 residues. Per the germline V gene, CDR1 is SGHNT and CDR2 is YENEEA. V dropped 0 bases and J dropped 9; count of bases not matched to a gene: 5. Measured with immunoSEQ multiplex PCR; TCRdb has only the in-frame clones, and not every one. Among 41,000 or so clones listed, roughly nine tenths were seen once. This rearrangement joins TRBV11-3 to TRBJ2-3; 11 bases are shared with TRBD2. The sample in question was CD4+ T cells from peripheral blood mononuclear cells, obtained in the first trimester of pregnancy. This clonotype was obtained from a female donor with multiple sclerosis, enrolled in a pregnancy study. The CDR3 loop reads CASSLELAGAGTQYF. In nucleotides, the CDR3 is TGTGCCAGCAGCTTAGAACTAGCGGGAGCGGGGACGCAGTATTTT.